The present T cell receptor (beta chain) was sequenced within a study of T cells after yellow fever vaccination. A few counts support this clonotype. TCRdb ran MiXCR on the 5' RACE reads and lists one entry per CDR3 protein. Of hundreds of thousands of distinct CDR3 sequences listed, 13% are singletons. This TCR derives from a man in his thirties or forties who received the YFV17D yellow fever vaccine. Sequencing used PBMCs, obtained on the day of the yellow fever booster vaccination.

CDR3 sequence: CAVKDGGLDEQYF. CDR3 in DNA: TGTGCCGTCAAAGACGGGGGCCTGGACGAGCAGTACTTC. The genes are TRBV7-8 and TRBJ2-7; D is perhaps TRBD1 or TRBD2 (6 bases each). The length of the CDR3 is 13 residues. CDR1 and CDR2 from the germline V gene are SGHVS and FQNEAQ. V was pared by 11 bases and J by 5 bases, with 19 bases between.